Described below is a single T cell receptor beta chain sequence and its context. What it recognizes is unknown. It was CD45RO-negative cells, positively selected for CCR7, that made up naive CD8 cells, with terminally differentiated effector memory CD45RA+ cells excluded. The germline V and J ends were trimmed by 4 bases and 2 bases, with 7 bases remaining between them. The CDR3 consists of 12 residues. The germline gives CDR1 SGHDT, CDR2 YYEEEE. The sample belongs to a study of shared clonotypes between healthy human individuals. Study findings and constraints: Rarefaction exposed incomplete sorted-subset sequencing despite large depth. Memory subsets generally showed lower estimated richness than naive subsets.

The repertoire was sequenced with immunoSEQ multiplex PCR; TCRdb's copy has only in-frame clones and lacks some. The sample lists approximately 590,000 clones, about 95% occurring once. This receptor was identified in a woman in her thirties in good health. The source material was naive CD8+ T cells sorted from blood. The chain couples TRBV5-6 to TRBJ2-7; no reliable D call. CDR3 protein: CASSIDAYEQYF. Written as DNA, the CDR3 is TGTGCCAGCAGCATCGACGCCTACGAGCAGTACTTC.